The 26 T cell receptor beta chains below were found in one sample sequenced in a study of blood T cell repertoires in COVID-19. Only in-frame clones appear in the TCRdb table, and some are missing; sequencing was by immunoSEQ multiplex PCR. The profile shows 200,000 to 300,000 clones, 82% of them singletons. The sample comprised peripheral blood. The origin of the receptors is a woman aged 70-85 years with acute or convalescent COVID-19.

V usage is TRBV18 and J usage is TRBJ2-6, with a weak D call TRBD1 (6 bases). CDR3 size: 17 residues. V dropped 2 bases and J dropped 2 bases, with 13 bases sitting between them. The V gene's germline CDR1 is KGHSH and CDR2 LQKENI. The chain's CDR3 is CASSPMGRGTGANVLTF. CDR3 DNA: TGTGCCAGCTCACCAATGGGCAGGGGTACTGGGGCCAACGTCCTGACTTTC. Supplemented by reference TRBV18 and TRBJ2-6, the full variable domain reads NAGVMQNPRHLVRRRGQEARLRCSPMKGHSHVYWYRQLPEEGLKFMVYLQKENIIDESGMPKERFSAEFPKEGPSILRIQQVVRGDSAAYFCASSPMGRGTGANVLTFGAGSRLTVL.

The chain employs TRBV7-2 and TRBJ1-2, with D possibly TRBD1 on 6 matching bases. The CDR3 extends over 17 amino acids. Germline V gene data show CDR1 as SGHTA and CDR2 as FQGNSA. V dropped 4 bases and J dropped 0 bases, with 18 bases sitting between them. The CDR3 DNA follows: TGTGCCAGCAGCTCAGGGGACGCCCATTGGGCTAACTATGGCTACACCTTC. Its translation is CASSSGDAHWANYGYTF.

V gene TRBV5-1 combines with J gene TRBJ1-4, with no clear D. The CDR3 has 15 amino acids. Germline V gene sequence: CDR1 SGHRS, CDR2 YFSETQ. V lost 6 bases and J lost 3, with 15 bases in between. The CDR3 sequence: CASTPSGGSNEKLFF. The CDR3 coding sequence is TGCGCCAGCACCCCGAGTGGTGGTTCTAATGAAAAACTGTTTTTT.

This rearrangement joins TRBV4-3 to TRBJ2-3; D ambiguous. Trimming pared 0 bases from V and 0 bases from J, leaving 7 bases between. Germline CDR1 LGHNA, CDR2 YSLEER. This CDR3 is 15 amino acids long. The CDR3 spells CASSQDWPSTDTQYF. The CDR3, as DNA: TGCGCCAGCAGCCAAGATTGGCCGAGCACAGATACGCAGTATTTT.

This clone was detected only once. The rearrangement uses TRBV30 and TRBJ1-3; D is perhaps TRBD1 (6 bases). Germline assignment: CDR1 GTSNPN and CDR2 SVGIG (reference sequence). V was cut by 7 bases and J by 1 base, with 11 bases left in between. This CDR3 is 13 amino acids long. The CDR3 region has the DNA TGTGCCTTGGACAGATCTTCTGGAAACACCATATATTTT. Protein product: CALDRSSGNTIYF.

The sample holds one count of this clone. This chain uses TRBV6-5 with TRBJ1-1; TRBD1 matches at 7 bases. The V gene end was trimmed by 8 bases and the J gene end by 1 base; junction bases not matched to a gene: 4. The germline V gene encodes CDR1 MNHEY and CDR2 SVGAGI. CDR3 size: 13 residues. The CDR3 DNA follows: TGTGCCAGCCACCGGGACAGGAACACTGAAGCTTTCTTT. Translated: CASHRDRNTEAFF.

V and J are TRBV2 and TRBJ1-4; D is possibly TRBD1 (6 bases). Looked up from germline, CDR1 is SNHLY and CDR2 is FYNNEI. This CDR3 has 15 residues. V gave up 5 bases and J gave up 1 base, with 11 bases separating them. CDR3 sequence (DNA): TGTGCCAGCAGTTCCAGGGGAATAACTAATGAAAAACTGTTTTTT. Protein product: CASSSRGITNEKLFF.

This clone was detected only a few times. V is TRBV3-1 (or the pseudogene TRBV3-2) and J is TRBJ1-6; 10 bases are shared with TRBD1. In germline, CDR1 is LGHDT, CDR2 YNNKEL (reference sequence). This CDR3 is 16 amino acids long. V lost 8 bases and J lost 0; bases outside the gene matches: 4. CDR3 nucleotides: TGTGCCAGCTGCGGGACAGGGGTCTCCTATAATTCACCCCTCCACTTT. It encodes CASCGTGVSYNSPLHF.

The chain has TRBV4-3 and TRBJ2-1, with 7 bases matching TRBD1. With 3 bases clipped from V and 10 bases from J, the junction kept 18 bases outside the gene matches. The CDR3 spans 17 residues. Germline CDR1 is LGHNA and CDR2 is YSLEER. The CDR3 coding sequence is TGCGCCAGCAGCCAGATCACAGGGGAAGGGGATAATTGGGAGCAGTTCTTC. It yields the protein CASSQITGEGDNWEQFF.

Here the CDR3 DNA reads TGTGCCACCAGTGATTCACAGGTGTATAGCAATCAGCCCCAGCATTTT. It codes for CATSDSQVYSNQPQHF. The chain recombines TRBV24-1 with TRBJ1-5; D may be TRBD1 (5 bases). V lost 2 bases and J lost 0, with 10 bases in between. CDR3 length equals 16 residues. Germline loops: CDR1 KGHDR, CDR2 SFDVKD.

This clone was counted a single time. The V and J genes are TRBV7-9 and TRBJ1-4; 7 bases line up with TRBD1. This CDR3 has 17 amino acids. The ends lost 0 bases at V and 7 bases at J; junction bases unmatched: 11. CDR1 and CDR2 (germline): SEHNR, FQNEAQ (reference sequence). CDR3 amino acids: CASSLASSAAGGEKLFF. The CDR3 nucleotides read TGTGCCAGCAGCTTAGCATCTTCGGCGGCAGGGGGTGAAAAACTGTTTTTT.

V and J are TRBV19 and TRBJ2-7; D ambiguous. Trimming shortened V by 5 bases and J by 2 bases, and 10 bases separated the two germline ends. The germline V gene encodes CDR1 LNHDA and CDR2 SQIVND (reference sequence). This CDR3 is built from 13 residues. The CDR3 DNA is TGTGCCAGTAGTGCCCGGGTCGCCTACGAGCAGTACTTC. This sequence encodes CASSARVAYEQYF.

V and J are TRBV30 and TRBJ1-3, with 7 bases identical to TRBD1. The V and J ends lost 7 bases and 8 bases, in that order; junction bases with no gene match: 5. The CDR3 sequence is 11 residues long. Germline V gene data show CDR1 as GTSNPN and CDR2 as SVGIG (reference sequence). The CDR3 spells CASRGTHTIYF. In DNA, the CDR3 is TGTGCCTCCAGGGGGACCCACACCATATATTTT. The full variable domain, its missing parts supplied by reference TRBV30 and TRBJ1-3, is SQTIHQWPATLVQPVGSPLSLECTVEGTSNPNLYWYRQAAGRGLQLLFYSVGIGQISSEVPQNLSASRPQDRQFILSSKKLLLSDSGFYLCASRGTHTIYFGEGSWLTVV.

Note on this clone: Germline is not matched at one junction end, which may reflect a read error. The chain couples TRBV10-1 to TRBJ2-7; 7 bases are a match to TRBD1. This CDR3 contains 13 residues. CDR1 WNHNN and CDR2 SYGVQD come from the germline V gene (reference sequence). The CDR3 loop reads CPSRRQGAYEQYF. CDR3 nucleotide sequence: TGCCCCAGCAGACGACAGGGTGCATACGAGCAGTACTTC.

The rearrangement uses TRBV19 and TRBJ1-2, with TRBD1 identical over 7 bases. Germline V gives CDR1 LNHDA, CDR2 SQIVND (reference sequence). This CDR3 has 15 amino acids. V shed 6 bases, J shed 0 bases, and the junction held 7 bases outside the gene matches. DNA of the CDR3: TGTGCCAGTAGCCCGACAGGGAATTCTAACTATGGCTACACCTTC. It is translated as CASSPTGNSNYGYTF.

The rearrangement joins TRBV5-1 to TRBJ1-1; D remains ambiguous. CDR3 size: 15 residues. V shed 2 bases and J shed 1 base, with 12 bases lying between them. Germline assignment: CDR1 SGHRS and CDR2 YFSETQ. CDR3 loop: CASSLGGGSNTEAFF. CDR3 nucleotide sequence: TGCGCCAGCAGCTTAGGTGGAGGATCGAACACTGAAGCTTTCTTT.

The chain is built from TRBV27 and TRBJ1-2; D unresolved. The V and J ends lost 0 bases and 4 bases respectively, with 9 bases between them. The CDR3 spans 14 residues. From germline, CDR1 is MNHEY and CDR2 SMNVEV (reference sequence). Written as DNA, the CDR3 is TGTGCCAGCAGTTTATCGGCGGTGTCCTATGGCTACACCTTC. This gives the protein CASSLSAVSYGYTF.

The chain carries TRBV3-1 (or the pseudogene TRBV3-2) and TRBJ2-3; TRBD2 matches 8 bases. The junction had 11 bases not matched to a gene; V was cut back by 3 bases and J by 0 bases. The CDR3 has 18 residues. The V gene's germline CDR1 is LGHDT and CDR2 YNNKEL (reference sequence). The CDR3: CASSHNGGGYLSTDTQYF. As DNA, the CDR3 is TGTGCCAGCAGCCATAACGGGGGGGGTTATTTGAGCACAGATACGCAGTATTTT.

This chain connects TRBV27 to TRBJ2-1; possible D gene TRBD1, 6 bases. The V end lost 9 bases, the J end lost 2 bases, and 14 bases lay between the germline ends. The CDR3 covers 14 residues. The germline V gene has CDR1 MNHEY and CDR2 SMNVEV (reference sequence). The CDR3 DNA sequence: TGTGCCAGTAGGACAGAACAAACCTACAATGAGCAGTTCTTC. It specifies CASRTEQTYNEQFF.

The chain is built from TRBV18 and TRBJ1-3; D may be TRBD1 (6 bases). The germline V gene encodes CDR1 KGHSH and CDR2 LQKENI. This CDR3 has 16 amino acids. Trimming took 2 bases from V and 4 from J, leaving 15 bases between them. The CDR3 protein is CASSPRQGPEGNTIYF. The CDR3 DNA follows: TGTGCCAGCTCACCAAGGCAGGGGCCGGAGGGAAACACCATATATTTT.

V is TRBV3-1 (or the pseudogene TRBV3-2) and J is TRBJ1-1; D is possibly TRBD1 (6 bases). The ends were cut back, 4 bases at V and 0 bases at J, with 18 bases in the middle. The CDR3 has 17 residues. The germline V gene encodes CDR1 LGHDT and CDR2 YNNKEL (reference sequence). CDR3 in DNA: TGTGCCAGCAGCCCCATCCCCGGACAGTCCATGAACACTGAAGCTTTCTTT. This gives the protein CASSPIPGQSMNTEAFF.

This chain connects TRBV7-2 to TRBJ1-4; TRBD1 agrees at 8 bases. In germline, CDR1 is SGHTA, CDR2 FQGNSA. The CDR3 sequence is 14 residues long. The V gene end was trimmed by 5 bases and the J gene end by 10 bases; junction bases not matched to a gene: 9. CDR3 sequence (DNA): TGTGCCAGCAGCGACAGGGGCTACCGGGGAAAACTGTTTTTT. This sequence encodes CASSDRGYRGKLFF.

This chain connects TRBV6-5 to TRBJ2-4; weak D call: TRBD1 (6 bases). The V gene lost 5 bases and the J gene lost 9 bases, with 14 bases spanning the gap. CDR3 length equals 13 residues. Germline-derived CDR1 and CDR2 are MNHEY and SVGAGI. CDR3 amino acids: CASSPGVGGIQYF. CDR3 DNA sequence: TGTGCCAGCAGTCCAGGGGTGGGTGGCATTCAGTACTTC.

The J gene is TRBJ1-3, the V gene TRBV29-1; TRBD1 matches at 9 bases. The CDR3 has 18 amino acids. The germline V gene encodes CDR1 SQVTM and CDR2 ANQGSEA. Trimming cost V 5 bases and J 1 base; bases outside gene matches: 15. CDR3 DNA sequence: TGCAGCGTTTCGGGACAGGGCTTTGGTATGCCTTCTGGAAACACCATATATTTT. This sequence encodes CSVSGQGFGMPSGNTIYF.

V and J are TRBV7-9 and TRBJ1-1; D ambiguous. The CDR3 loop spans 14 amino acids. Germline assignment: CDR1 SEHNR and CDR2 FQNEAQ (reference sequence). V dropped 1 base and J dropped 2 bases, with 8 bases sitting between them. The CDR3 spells CASSLEQINTEAFF. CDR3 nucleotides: TGTGCCAGCAGCTTAGAACAGATAAACACTGAAGCTTTCTTT.

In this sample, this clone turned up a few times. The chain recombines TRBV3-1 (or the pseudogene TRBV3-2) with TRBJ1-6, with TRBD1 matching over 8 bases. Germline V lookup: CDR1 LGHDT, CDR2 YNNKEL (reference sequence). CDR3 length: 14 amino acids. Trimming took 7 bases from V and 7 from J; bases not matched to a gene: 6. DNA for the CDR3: TGTGCCAGCACCGAAGACAGGGGAAATTCACCCCTCCACTTT. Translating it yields CASTEDRGNSPLHF.